These 22 T cell receptor beta chains share one sample of origin, sequenced in a study of shared clonotypes between healthy human individuals. Repertoires were generated with immunoSEQ multiplex PCR, while TCRdb's copy carries only in-frame clones and drops some. The sample includes roughly 1.5 million clones, 98% of them seen just once. The source material was naive CD4+ T cells sorted from blood. Subset in this sample: CD45RA+ positively selected. These receptor sequences come from a man aged 25 to 40 in good health.

The chain links TRBV7-8 to TRBJ2-2; D is undetermined. With 3 bases removed from V and 6 bases from J, the gap between germline ends came to 5 bases. Germline CDR1 reads SGHVS; CDR2 reads FQNEAQ. CDR3 length equals 12 residues. The CDR3 DNA is TGTGCCAGCAGCTTTTCAGCCGGGGAGCTGTTTTTT. Translating gives CASSFSAGELFF.

Note on this clone: This sample also contains other DNA sequences that code for the same CDR3. The chain uses TRBV2 and TRBJ2-1, with D possibly matching TRBD2 (5 bases). The CDR3 has 15 amino acids. V lost 2 bases, J lost 4 bases, and 12 bases lay in between. In germline, CDR1 is SNHLY, CDR2 FYNNEI. The chain's CDR3 is CASSERSSSYNEQFF. The CDR3 nucleotides are TGTGCCAGCAGTGAAAGGTCTAGCAGTTACAATGAGCAGTTCTTC. Variable domain in full (rest from reference TRBV2 and TRBJ2-1): EPEVTQTPSHQVTQMGQEVILRCVPISNHLYFYWYRQILGQKVEFLVSFYNNEISEKSEIFDDQFSVERPDGSNFTLKIRSTKLEDSAMYFCASSERSSSYNEQFFGPGTRLTVL.

The chain combines TRBV5-1 with TRBJ2-3; D ambiguous. Germline CDR1 and CDR2: SGHRS and YFSETQ. This CDR3 region has 11 residues. The V end was cut by 7 bases, the J end by 4 bases, with 7 bases between. CDR3 nucleotides: TGCGCCAGCCACGAGGCAGATACGCAGTATTTT. It yields the protein CASHEADTQYF.

This clone was found once. The rearrangement joins TRBV11-2 to TRBJ2-7; 13 bases align to TRBD2. The CDR3 spans 17 residues. V was pared by 4 bases and J by 1 base, with 7 bases of the junction left unmatched. In germline, CDR1 is SGHAT, CDR2 FQNNGV. In DNA form, the CDR3 reads TGTGCCAGCAGCTACAAACCGGGACTAGCGGGGTCCTACGAGCAGTACTTC. Its translation: CASSYKPGLAGSYEQYF.

The J gene is TRBJ2-7, the V gene TRBV7-3; D might be TRBD2 (7 bases). This CDR3 contains 15 residues. V dropped 1 base and J dropped 2 bases, with 12 bases sitting between them. Germline lookup yields CDR1 SGHTA and CDR2 FQGTGA. The CDR3: CASSLSAGDTYEQYF. The CDR3 coding sequence is TGTGCCAGCAGCTTAAGCGCGGGGGACACCTACGAGCAGTACTTC. Supplemented by reference TRBV7-3 and TRBJ2-7, the full variable domain reads GAGVSQTPSNKVTEKGKYVELRCDPISGHTALYWYRQSLGQGPEFLIYFQGTGAADDSGLPNDRFFAVRPEGSVSTLKIQRTERGDSAVYLCASSLSAGDTYEQYFGPGTRLTVT.

J is TRBJ2-1 and V is TRBV4-3; 9 bases align to TRBD2. The V gene's germline CDR1 is LGHNA and CDR2 YSLEER. With V trimmed by 1 base and J by 0 bases, 4 bases remained unmatched. This CDR3 is 17 amino acids long. CDR3 residues: CASSQGLAESSYNEQFF. The DNA for the CDR3 is TGCGCCAGCAGCCAAGGACTAGCGGAGAGCTCCTACAATGAGCAGTTCTTC.

The chain carries TRBV11-2 and TRBJ2-1, with 7 positions matching TRBD1. The CDR3 is 16 amino acids. The germline V gene has CDR1 SGHAT and CDR2 FQNNGV. V gave up 5 bases and J gave up 9 bases; unmatched junction bases: 16. The CDR3 region has the DNA TGTGCCAGCAGCCCCCGCCGACAGGGTTTCCTCGGTGAGCAGTTCTTC. Amino acid sequence: CASSPRRQGFLGEQFF.

CDR3 coding DNA: TGTGCCAGCAGCTTGGCGCCGACCACCGGGGAGCTGTTTTTT. It codes for CASSLAPTTGELFF. The V and J genes are TRBV5-4 and TRBJ2-2, with D uncertain. Germline assignment: CDR1 SGHNT and CDR2 YYREEE (reference sequence). Trimming removed 0 bases from V and 4 bases from J, with 7 bases in between. This CDR3 spans 14 amino acids.

This clone was found once. The chain is built from TRBV5-1 and TRBJ2-4; D possibly corresponds to TRBD2 (6 bases). CDR1 SGHRS and CDR2 YFSETQ come from the germline V gene. V gave up 2 bases and J gave up 8 bases, with 17 bases separating them. The CDR3 runs 15 residues. The CDR3 is CASSFVGEVVDIQYF. The CDR3 nucleotides read TGCGCCAGCAGCTTCGTCGGGGAGGTCGTGGACATTCAGTACTTC.

The chain recombines TRBV29-1 with TRBJ2-7, with a possible D match to TRBD1 (6 bases). The CDR3 totals 14 residues. V shed 3 bases and J shed 5 bases, with 17 bases lying between them. Looked up from germline, CDR1 is SQVTM and CDR2 is ANQGSEA. The CDR3 nucleotides read TGCAGCGTTGACGCCGGACAGTCCCGGAACGAGCAGTACTTC. Its protein product is CSVDAGQSRNEQYF.

The rearrangement links TRBV5-5 to TRBJ1-4, with D unresolved. V gave up 2 bases and J gave up 3 bases, with 17 bases separating them. From germline, CDR1 is SGHKS and CDR2 YYEKEE (reference sequence). This CDR3 is built from 17 residues. The CDR3 region has the DNA TGTGCCAGCAGCTTAAGGAGAGGAGAGTGGTCTAATGAAAAACTGTTTTTT. It codes for CASSLRRGEWSNEKLFF.

J is TRBJ2-1 and V is TRBV29-1; possible D gene TRBD1, 5 bases. Germline values: CDR1 SQVTM, CDR2 ANQGSEA. This CDR3 spans 16 amino acids. V lost 0 bases and J lost 0, with 12 bases in between. CDR3 DNA: TGCAGCGTTGAAGATCGAGGACACCTCTCCTACAATGAGCAGTTCTTC. It translates to CSVEDRGHLSYNEQFF.

In the case of this clone: The sample holds other DNA sequences that translate to the same CDR3. The gene calls are TRBV5-1 and TRBJ1-2, with a weak D call TRBD1 (6 bases). The CDR3 loop spans 15 amino acids. Between the trimmed V and J ends, which lost 3 bases and 4 bases, there was a span of 16 bases. Germline CDR1 is SGHRS and CDR2 is YFSETQ. The CDR3: CASSSDRPESYGYTF. The CDR3 coding sequence is TGCGCCAGCAGCTCCGACAGGCCTGAGAGCTATGGCTACACCTTC.

This chain joins TRBV27 and TRBJ2-1; 9 bases match TRBD2. This CDR3 spans 15 amino acids. V lost 6 bases, J lost 6 bases, and 9 bases stayed unmatched. CDR1 and CDR2 from the germline V gene are MNHEY and SMNVEV (reference sequence). The DNA for the CDR3 is TGTGCCAGCAGCCGACGGGGACTAGCAGGCAATGAGCAGTTCTTC. This sequence encodes CASSRRGLAGNEQFF.

The chain recombines TRBV5-5 with TRBJ2-7; weak D call: TRBD2 (6 bases). V shed 3 bases and J shed 4 bases, with 11 bases lying between them. From germline, CDR1 is SGHKS and CDR2 YYEKEE (reference sequence). The CDR3 is 13 residues long. CDR3 nucleotides: TGTGCCAGCAGCTACATAGCGGCTTACGAGCAGTACTTC. It codes for CASSYIAAYEQYF.

The rearrangement links TRBV11-3 to TRBJ2-7; D ambiguous. The length of the CDR3 is 14 residues. CDR1 SGHNT and CDR2 YENEEA come from the germline V gene. Trimming pared 1 base from V and 0 bases from J, leaving 7 bases between. In nucleotides, the CDR3 is TGTGCCAGCAGCTTAGGAGGTGGCTCCTACGAGCAGTACTTC. This sequence encodes CASSLGGGSYEQYF.

V and J are TRBV5-5 and TRBJ2-5; TRBD1 agrees at 7 bases. Germline V CDR1 and CDR2: SGHKS, YYEKEE (reference sequence). V lost 6 bases and J lost 4; bases outside the gene matches: 9. The CDR3 is 14 amino acids. The CDR3 sequence is CASILEGARETQYF. The DNA of the CDR3 is TGTGCCAGCATCCTAGAGGGGGCACGAGAGACCCAGTACTTC.

The V and J genes are TRBV18 and TRBJ1-3; 8 bases fit TRBD1. Germline lookup yields CDR1 KGHSH and CDR2 LQKENI. V gave up 4 bases and J gave up 9 bases; unmatched junction bases: 11. The CDR3 extends over 15 amino acids. CDR3 amino acids: CASSLPGQDGGTIYF. The CDR3 bases are TGTGCCAGCTCACTCCCGGGACAGGACGGAGGCACCATATATTTT.

The J gene is TRBJ1-2, the V gene TRBV5-1; a weak D match, TRBD1 (5 bases). The CDR3 has 17 amino acids. Germline V lookup: CDR1 SGHRS, CDR2 YFSETQ. Trimming removed 4 bases from V and 2 bases from J, with 21 bases in between. CDR3 protein: CASSRTGTAGRNYGYTF. CDR3 DNA sequence: TGCGCCAGCAGCCGAACCGGGACGGCGGGACGAAACTATGGCTACACCTTC.

The chain couples TRBV5-4 to TRBJ2-7; D perhaps matches TRBD1 (5 bases). The CDR3 totals 12 residues. Germline V lookup: CDR1 SGHNT, CDR2 YYREEE (reference sequence). V dropped 4 bases and J dropped 3 bases, with 8 bases sitting between them. In DNA form, the CDR3 reads TGTGCCAGCAGCATTGACAGCTACGAGCAGTACTTC. As protein: CASSIDSYEQYF.

The rearrangement links TRBV9 to TRBJ2-7; D is unresolved. Germline lookup yields CDR1 SGDLS and CDR2 YYNGEE. The CDR3 contains 13 residues. V was cut by 0 bases and J by 3 bases, with 7 bases left in between. CDR3 coding DNA: TGTGCCAGCAGCGTAGGTATCTTCTACGAGCAGTACTTC. Amino acid sequence: CASSVGIFYEQYF.

V gene TRBV2 combines with J gene TRBJ1-5; weak D call: TRBD1 (6 bases). Trimming removed 7 bases at V and 4 bases at J, with 17 bases between. The CDR3 is 15 amino acids. CDR1 and CDR2 (germline): SNHLY, FYNNEI. CDR3 coding DNA: TGTGCCAGCACTAGGGGGAGAGACAGGAATCAGCCCCAGCATTTT. It yields the protein CASTRGRDRNQPQHF.